This T cell receptor (beta chain) was recorded in a study of OX40 agonist ivuxolimab in advanced cancers. Clones were sequenced by immunoSEQ multiplex PCR, and TCRdb holds only the in-frame ones, with some missing. The profile covers just over 15,000 clones, with about 60% appearing a single time and roughly 8.1% taken by the ten largest. This material consisted of CD4+ or CD8+ T cells sorted from blood, taken in a trial of the OX40 agonist ivuxolimab. The sequence was obtained from an adult with an advanced solid tumor such as melanoma, head and neck, liver or kidney cancer.

This CDR3 is CASRESTEAFF. In DNA form, the CDR3 reads TGTGCCAGCAGAGAAAGCACTGAAGCTTTCTTT. The chain joins TRBV25-1 to TRBJ1-1; D is ambiguous. The ends were cut back, 6 bases at V and 4 bases at J, with 6 bases in the middle. This CDR3 contains 11 residues. In germline, CDR1 is MGHDK, CDR2 SYGVNS.